This record looks at one T cell receptor (beta chain) sequence and its context. This specimen belongs to a study of cytomegalovirus exposure and HLA in healthy donors. Sequencing was performed with immunoSEQ multiplex PCR; in TCRdb, only in-frame clones are kept and a portion is missing. Among approximately 100,000 clones, around 89% were seen once, and the ten largest hold 1.8%. The CDR3 has 15 amino acids. Germline values: CDR1 SGHTA, CDR2 FQGNSA. V gave up 6 bases and J gave up 1 base; unmatched junction bases: 4. The TCR was taken from a woman between 18 and 30 years old in good health and CMV-seropositive. The chain has TRBV7-2 and TRBJ1-3, with 9 bases lining up with TRBD1. The sample comprised PBMCs. The DNA for the CDR3 is TGTGCCAGCAGGGGGACAGGGAGGTCTGGAAACACCATATATTTT. This translates into CASRGTGRSGNTIYF.